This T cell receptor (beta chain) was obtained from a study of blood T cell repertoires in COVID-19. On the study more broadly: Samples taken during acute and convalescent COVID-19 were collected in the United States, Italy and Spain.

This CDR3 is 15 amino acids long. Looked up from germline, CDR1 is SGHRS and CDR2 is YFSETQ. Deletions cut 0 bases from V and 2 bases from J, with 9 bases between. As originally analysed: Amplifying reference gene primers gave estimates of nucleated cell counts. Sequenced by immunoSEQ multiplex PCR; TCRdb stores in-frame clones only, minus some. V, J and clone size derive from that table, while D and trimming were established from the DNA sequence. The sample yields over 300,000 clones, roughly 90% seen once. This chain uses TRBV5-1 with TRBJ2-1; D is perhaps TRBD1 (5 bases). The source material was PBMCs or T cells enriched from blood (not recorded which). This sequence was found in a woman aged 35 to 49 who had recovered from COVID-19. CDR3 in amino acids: CASSLEGYTYNEQFF. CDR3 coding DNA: TGCGCCAGCAGCTTGGAGGGGTACACCTACAATGAGCAGTTCTTC.